This entry lists 13 T cell receptor beta chains sequenced from one sample in a study of T cell responses to AZD1222 COVID-19 vaccine. Repertoires were generated with immunoSEQ multiplex PCR, while TCRdb's copy carries only in-frame clones and drops some. The sample contains 100,000 to 150,000 clones, 90% to 95% of which appear only once. The material sequenced was peripheral blood, taken on day 0 of AZD1222 vaccination. Receptor source: an adult in good health.

The V gene is TRBV12-3 or TRBV12-4, the J gene TRBJ1-2; D is possibly TRBD1 (5 bases). The CDR3 length is 13 residues. Deletions cut 3 bases from V and 3 bases from J, with 8 bases between. CDR3 loop: CASSLEGDYGYTF. DNA for the CDR3: TGTGCCAGCAGTTTGGAAGGGGACTATGGCTACACCTTC.

This clone was detected only once. The rearrangement joins TRBV6-5 to TRBJ1-1; the D is unclear. The V gene lost 6 bases and the J gene lost 5 bases, with 13 bases spanning the gap. The CDR3 runs to 13 residues. Germline assignment: CDR1 MNHEY and CDR2 SVGAGI. CDR3 amino acids: CASRDGGMTEAFF. DNA for the CDR3: TGTGCCAGCAGAGATGGCGGAATGACTGAAGCTTTCTTT.

This rearrangement joins TRBV30 to TRBJ1-5, with 8 bases matching TRBD1. The germline gives CDR1 GTSNPN, CDR2 SVGIG (reference sequence). Trimming at V came to 3 bases and at J to 7 bases, leaving 11 bases not matched to a gene. This CDR3 contains 15 residues. The CDR3 coding sequence is TGTGCCTGGAGCCAGGGGGCGCGGGGATCCCAGCCCCAGCATTTT. Translating it yields CAWSQGARGSQPQHF.

This clone was seen once. The rearrangement uses TRBV12-2 and TRBJ1-1. TRBV12-2 is annotated as a pseudogene. CDR3 length: 19 amino acids. CDR3 loop: CASRLVRRDDSQSYTEAFF. The CDR3 region has the DNA TGTGCAAGTCGCTTAGTCAGGAGGGACGACAGCCAATCCTACACTGAAGCTTTCTTT.

The chain employs TRBV5-4 and TRBJ1-5, with D uncertain. V gave up 0 bases and J gave up 7 bases, with 11 bases separating them. CDR1 SGHNT and CDR2 YYREEE come from the germline V gene (reference sequence). The CDR3 length is 14 residues. The CDR3 reads CASSLGAEGQPQHF. CDR3 nucleotides: TGTGCCAGCAGCTTGGGGGCCGAGGGCCAGCCCCAGCATTTT.

The chain is built from TRBV4-3 and TRBJ1-5; D is possibly TRBD1 (6 bases). The CDR3 spans 14 residues. Germline V gene lookup returns CDR1 LGHNA and CDR2 YSLEER. Trimming took 4 bases from V and 6 from J, leaving 13 bases between them. CDR3: CASSRLQGSQPQHF. In DNA, the CDR3 is TGCGCCAGCAGCCGATTACAGGGATCTCAGCCCCAGCATTTT.

This chain links TRBV11-2 with TRBJ2-7, with 8 bases fitting TRBD1. The germline V gene encodes CDR1 SGHAT and CDR2 FQNNGV. The junction had 3 bases not matched to a gene; V was cut back by 5 bases and J by 3 bases. The CDR3 runs 13 residues. CDR3 sequence reads: CASSPGTGYEQYF. In nucleotides, the CDR3 is TGTGCCAGCAGCCCCGGGACAGGCTACGAGCAGTACTTC.

V gene TRBV7-2 combines with J gene TRBJ2-1, with 11 nucleotides matching TRBD2. The V segment lost 5 bases and the J segment 10 bases; nucleotides outside the gene matches: 10. Germline CDR1 SGHTA, CDR2 FQGNSA. The CDR3 runs to 15 residues. The CDR3 nucleotides are TGTGCCAGCAGCCCCCGACTAGCGGGGTCCCGGGAGCAGTTCTTC. Amino acids: CASSPRLAGSREQFF.

The chain uses TRBV5-1 and TRBJ2-1, with 10 bases identical to TRBD2. Losses at the gene ends were 0 bases for V and 9 bases for J; bases not matched to a gene: 6. The CDR3 length is 15 residues. In germline, CDR1 is SGHRS, CDR2 YFSETQ. For the CDR3, the DNA is TGCGCCAGCAGCTTGGAGTCTAGCGGGAGCGTTGAGCAGTTCTTC. Translation: CASSLESSGSVEQFF.

The chain carries TRBV19 and TRBJ2-2; TRBD2 agrees at 8 bases. Germline lookup yields CDR1 LNHDA and CDR2 SQIVND (reference sequence). The CDR3 is 16 residues long. V gave up 2 bases and J gave up 3 bases; unmatched junction bases: 5. The CDR3 loop reads CASSIPSGSYTGELFF. In DNA, the CDR3 is TGTGCCAGTAGTATACCCAGCGGGAGTTACACCGGGGAGCTGTTTTTT.

The chain uses TRBV15 and TRBJ1-5; D uncertain. Germline CDR1 LNHNV, CDR2 YYDKDF (reference sequence). The CDR3 runs 15 residues. The ends were cut back, 0 bases at V and 4 bases at J, with 10 bases in the middle. The CDR3 bases are TGTGCCACCAGCAGAGAGCGGGCGCGGAATCAGCCCCAGCATTTT. Its translation is CATSRERARNQPQHF. Complete variable domain (other parts from reference TRBV15 and TRBJ1-5): DAMVIQNPRYQVTQFGKPVTLSCSQTLNHNVMYWYQQKSSQAPKLLFHYYDKDFNNEADTPDNFQSRRPNTSFCFLDIRSPGLGDTAMYLCATSRERARNQPQHFGDGTRLSIL.

The CDR3 here is CSVVPAGSYNEQFF. CDR3 sequence (DNA): TGCAGCGTTGTCCCAGCGGGAAGCTACAATGAGCAGTTCTTC. The chain is built from TRBV29-1 and TRBJ2-1; 7 nucleotides line up with TRBD2. The CDR3 is 14 residues long. Germline V gene lookup returns CDR1 SQVTM and CDR2 ANQGSEA. Trimming at V came to 4 bases and at J to 3 bases, leaving 6 bases not matched to a gene.

This chain connects TRBV27 to TRBJ2-7; 8 bases are a match to TRBD1. The ends lost 6 bases at V and 0 bases at J; junction bases unmatched: 10. The germline gives CDR1 MNHEY, CDR2 SMNVEV (reference sequence). CDR3 length equals 16 residues. This CDR3 is CASSYARTGISYEQYF. The CDR3 nucleotides are TGTGCCAGCAGCTATGCCCGGACAGGGATCTCCTACGAGCAGTACTTC.